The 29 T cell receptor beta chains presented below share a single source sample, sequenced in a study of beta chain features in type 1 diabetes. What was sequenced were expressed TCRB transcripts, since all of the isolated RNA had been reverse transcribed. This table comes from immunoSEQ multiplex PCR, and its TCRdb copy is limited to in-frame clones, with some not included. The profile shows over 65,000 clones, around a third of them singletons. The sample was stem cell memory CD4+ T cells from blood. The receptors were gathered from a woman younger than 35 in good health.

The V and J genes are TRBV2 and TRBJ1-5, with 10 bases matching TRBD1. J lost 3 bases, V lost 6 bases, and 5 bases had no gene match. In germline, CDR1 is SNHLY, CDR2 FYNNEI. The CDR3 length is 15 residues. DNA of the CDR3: TGTGCCAGCAGCTGGGACAGGGGAAACAATCAGCCCCAGCATTTT. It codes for CASSWDRGNNQPQHF.

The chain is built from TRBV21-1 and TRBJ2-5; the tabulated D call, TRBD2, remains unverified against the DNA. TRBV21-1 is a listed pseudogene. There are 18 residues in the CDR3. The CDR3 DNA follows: TGTGCCAGCAGACCCCGCGGGAGGCCTTTCATATACCAAGAGACCCAGTACTTC. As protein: CASRPRGRPFIYQETQYF.

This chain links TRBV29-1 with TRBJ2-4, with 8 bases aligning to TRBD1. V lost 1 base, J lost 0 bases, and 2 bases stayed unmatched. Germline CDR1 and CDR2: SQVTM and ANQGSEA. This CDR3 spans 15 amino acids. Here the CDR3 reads CSVEGQGLAKNIQYF. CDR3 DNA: TGCAGCGTTGAAGGACAGGGGTTAGCCAAAAACATTCAGTACTTC.

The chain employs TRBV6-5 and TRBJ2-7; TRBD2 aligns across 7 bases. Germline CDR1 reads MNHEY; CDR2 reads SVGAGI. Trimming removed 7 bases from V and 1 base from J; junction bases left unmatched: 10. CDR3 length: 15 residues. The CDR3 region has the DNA TGTGCCAGCACCTACAATGGGGGGGGTTCCTACGAGCAGTACTTC. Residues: CASTYNGGGSYEQYF.

This CDR3 reads CASRQGQGSNQPQHF. In DNA, the CDR3 is TGTGCCAGCAGACAAGGACAGGGGAGCAATCAGCCCCAGCATTTT. J is TRBJ1-5 and V is TRBV2, with 9 bases matching TRBD1. The germline CDR1 and CDR2 sequences are SNHLY and FYNNEI. Unmatched junction bases numbered 4, after V lost 6 bases and J lost 1 base. The CDR3 contains 15 residues.

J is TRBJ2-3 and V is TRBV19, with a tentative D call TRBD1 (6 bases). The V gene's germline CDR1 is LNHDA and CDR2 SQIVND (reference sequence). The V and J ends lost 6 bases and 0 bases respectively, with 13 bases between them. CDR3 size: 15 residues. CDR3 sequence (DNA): TGTGCCAGTAGGAGCGACAGGAAGAGCACAGATACGCAGTATTTT. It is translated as CASRSDRKSTDTQYF.

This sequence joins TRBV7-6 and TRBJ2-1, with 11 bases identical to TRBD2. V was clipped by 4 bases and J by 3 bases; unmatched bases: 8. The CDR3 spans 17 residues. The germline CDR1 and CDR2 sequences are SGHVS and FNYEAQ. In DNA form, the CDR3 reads TGTGCCAGCAGCTCAGCCTATAGCGGGAGGGGCTACAATGAGCAGTTCTTC. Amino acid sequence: CASSSAYSGRGYNEQFF.

CDR3 sequence (DNA): TGTGCCAGCAGTTACGCTCGAGCGGGGGGTTGGAATGAGCAGTTCTTC. Translating gives CASSYARAGGWNEQFF. The rearrangement uses TRBV6-5 and TRBJ2-1, with 9 nucleotides matching TRBD2. Germline-derived CDR1 and CDR2 are MNHEY and SVGAGI. J lost 7 bases, V lost 2 bases, and 9 bases had no gene match. The CDR3 sequence is 16 residues long.

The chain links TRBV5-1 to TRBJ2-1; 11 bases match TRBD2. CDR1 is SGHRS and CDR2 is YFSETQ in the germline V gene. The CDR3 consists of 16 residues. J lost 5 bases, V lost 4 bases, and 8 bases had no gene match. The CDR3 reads CASSPYSGRGHNEQFF. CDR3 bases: TGCGCCAGCAGCCCCTATAGCGGGAGGGGGCACAATGAGCAGTTCTTC.

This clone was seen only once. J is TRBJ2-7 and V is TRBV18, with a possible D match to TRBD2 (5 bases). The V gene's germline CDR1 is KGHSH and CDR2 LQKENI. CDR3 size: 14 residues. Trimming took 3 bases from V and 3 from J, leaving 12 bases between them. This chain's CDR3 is CASSPGDLGYEQYF. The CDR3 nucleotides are TGTGCCAGCTCACCCGGGGATCTGGGCTACGAGCAGTACTTC.

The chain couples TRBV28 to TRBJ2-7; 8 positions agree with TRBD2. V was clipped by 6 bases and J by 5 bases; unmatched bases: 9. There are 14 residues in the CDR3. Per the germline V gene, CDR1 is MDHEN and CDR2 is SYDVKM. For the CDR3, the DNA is TGTGCCAGCAGGTCGGGGGGGCGTCAGGACGAGCAGTACTTC. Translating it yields CASRSGGRQDEQYF.

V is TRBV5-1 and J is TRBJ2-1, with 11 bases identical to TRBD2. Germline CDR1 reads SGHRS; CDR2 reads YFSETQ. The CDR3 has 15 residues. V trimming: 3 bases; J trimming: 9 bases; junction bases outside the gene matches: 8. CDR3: CASSSGLAAHIEQFF. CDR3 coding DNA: TGCGCCAGCAGCTCGGGACTAGCGGCCCACATTGAGCAGTTCTTC.

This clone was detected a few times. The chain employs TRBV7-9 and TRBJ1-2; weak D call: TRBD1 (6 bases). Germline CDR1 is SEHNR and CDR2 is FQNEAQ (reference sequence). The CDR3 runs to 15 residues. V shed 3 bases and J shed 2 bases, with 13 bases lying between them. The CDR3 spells CASSFGQRTNYGYTF. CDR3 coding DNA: TGTGCCAGCAGCTTCGGACAGAGGACCAACTATGGCTACACCTTC.

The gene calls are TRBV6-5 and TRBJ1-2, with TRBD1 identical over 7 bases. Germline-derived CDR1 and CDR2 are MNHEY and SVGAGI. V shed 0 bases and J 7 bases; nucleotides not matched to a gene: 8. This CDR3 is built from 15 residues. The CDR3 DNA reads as TGTGCCAGCAGTTACTCCCTGAAGGGGGCGGGTGGCTACACCTTC. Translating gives CASSYSLKGAGGYTF.

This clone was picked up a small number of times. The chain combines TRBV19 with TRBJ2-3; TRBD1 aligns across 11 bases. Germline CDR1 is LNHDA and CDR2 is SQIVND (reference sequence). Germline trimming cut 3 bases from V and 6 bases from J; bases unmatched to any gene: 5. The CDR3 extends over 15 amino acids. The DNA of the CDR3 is TGTGCCAGTAGTATCTCCGGACAGGGGGCTGATACGCAGTATTTT. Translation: CASSISGQGADTQYF.

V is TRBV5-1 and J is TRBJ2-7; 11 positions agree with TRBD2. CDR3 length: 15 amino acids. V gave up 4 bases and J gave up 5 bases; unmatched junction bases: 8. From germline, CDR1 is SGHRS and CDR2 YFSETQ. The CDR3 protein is CASSQLLAGVDEQYF. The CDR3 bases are TGCGCCAGCAGCCAGCTACTAGCGGGAGTTGACGAGCAGTACTTC. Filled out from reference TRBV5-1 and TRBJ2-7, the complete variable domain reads KAGVTQTPRYLIKTRGQQVTLSCSPISGHRSVSWYQQTPGQGLQFLFEYFSETQRNKGNFPGRFSGRQFSNSRSEMNVSTLELGDSALYLCASSQLLAGVDEQYFGPGTRLTVT.

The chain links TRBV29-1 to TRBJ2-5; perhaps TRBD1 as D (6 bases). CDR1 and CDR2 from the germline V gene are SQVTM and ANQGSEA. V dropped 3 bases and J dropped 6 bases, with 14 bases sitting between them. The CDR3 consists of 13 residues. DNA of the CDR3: TGCAGCGTTGACAGTATCAGGGGACAGACCCAGTACTTC. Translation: CSVDSIRGQTQYF.

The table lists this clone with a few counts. This chain's CDR3 is CASSFGQGSYRGANVLTF. The DNA for the CDR3 is TGTGCCAGCAGCTTCGGACAGGGGAGCTATCGAGGGGCCAACGTCCTGACTTTC. The chain combines TRBV7-9 with TRBJ2-6, with 9 bases lining up with TRBD1. V lost 3 bases, J lost 4 bases, and 10 bases stayed unmatched. This CDR3 comprises 18 residues. Germline loops: CDR1 SEHNR, CDR2 FQNEAQ (reference sequence).

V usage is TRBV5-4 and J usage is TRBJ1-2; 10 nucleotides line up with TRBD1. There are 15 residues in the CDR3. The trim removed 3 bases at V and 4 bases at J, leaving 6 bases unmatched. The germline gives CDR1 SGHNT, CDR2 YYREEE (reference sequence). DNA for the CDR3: TGTGCCAGCAGCTCGCCGGGACAGGGGTTCTATGGCTACACCTTC. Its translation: CASSSPGQGFYGYTF.

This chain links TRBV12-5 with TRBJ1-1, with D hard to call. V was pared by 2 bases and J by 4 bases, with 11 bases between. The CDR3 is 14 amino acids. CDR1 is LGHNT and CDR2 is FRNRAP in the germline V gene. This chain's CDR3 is CASGLPRLPTEAFF. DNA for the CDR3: TGTGCTAGTGGTTTGCCCAGACTGCCCACTGAAGCTTTCTTT.

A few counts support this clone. The CDR3 sequence: CASIFGTVYTEAFF. DNA of the CDR3: TGTGCCAGCATTTTCGGGACAGTTTATACTGAAGCTTTCTTT. The chain has TRBV27 and TRBJ1-1; TRBD1 aligns across 7 bases. The germline V gene encodes CDR1 MNHEY and CDR2 SMNVEV (reference sequence). The trim removed 7 bases at V and 5 bases at J, leaving 10 bases unmatched. This CDR3 spans 14 amino acids.

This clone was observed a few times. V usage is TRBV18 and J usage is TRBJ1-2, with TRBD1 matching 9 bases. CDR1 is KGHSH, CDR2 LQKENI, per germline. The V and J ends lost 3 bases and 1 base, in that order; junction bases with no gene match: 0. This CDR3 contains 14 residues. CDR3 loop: CASSPDRGNYGYTF. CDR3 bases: TGTGCCAGCTCACCGGACAGGGGTAACTATGGCTACACCTTC.

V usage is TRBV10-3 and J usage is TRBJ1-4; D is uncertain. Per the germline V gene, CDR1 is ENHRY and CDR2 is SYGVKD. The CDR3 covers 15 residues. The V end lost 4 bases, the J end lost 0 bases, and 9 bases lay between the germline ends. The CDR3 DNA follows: TGTGCCATCAGTGCACAGCCCGCAACTAATGAAAAACTGTTTTTT. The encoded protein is CAISAQPATNEKLFF.

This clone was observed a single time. The CDR3 protein is CASSADSSNEKLFF. The CDR3 DNA is TGCGCCAGCAGCGCGGACAGCTCTAATGAAAAACTGTTTTTT. This sequence joins TRBV5-1 and TRBJ1-4; the D gene is possibly TRBD1 (6 bases). CDR3 length: 14 residues. Between the trimmed V and J ends, which lost 4 bases and 3 bases, there was a span of 10 bases. Germline V gene lookup returns CDR1 SGHRS and CDR2 YFSETQ.

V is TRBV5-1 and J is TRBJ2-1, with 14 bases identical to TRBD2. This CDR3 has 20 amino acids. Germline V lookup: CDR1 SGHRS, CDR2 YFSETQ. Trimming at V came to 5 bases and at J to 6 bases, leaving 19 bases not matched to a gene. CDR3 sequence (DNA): TGCGCCAGCAGGGGCGGACTAGCGGGAGGAATCCCTCTAGGGGGCAATGAGCAGTTCTTC. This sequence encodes CASRGGLAGGIPLGGNEQFF. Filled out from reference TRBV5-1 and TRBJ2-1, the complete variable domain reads KAGVTQTPRYLIKTRGQQVTLSCSPISGHRSVSWYQQTPGQGLQFLFEYFSETQRNKGNFPGRFSGRQFSNSRSEMNVSTLELGDSALYLCASRGGLAGGIPLGGNEQFFGPGTRLTVL.

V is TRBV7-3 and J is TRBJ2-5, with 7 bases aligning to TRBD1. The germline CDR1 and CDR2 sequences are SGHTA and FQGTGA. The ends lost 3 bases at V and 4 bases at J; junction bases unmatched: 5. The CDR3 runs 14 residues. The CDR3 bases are TGTGCCAGCAGCTTCGGACAGGTCGGAGAGACCCAGTACTTC. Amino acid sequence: CASSFGQVGETQYF.

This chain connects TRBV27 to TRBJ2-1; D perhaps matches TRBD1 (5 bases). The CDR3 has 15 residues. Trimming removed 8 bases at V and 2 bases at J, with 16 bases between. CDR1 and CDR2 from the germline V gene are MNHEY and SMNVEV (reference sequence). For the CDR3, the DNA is TGTGCCAGCGCGCGGAATGGGGCGGCCTACAATGAGCAGTTCTTC. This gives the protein CASARNGAAYNEQFF.

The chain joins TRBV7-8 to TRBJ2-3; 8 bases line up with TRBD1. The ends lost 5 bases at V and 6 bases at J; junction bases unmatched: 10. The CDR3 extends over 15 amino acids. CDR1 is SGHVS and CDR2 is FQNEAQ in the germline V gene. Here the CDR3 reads CASSLRGTGVDTQYF. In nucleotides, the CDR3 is TGTGCCAGCAGCCTAAGGGGGACAGGTGTTGATACGCAGTATTTT.

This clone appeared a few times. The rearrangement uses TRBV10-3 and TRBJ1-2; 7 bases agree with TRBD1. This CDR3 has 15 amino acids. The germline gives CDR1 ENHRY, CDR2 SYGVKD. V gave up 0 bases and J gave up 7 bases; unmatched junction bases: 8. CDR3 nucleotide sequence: TGTGCCATCAGTGAGTCTGGGCAGGGGGACGGTGGCTACACCTTC. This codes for CAISESGQGDGGYTF.